The 7 T cell receptor beta chains below all came from one sample that was sequenced in a study of shared clonotypes between healthy human individuals. Clones were sequenced by immunoSEQ multiplex PCR, and TCRdb holds only the in-frame ones, with some missing. The sample has 750,000 to 1,000,000 clones, roughly 92% seen once. Naive CD8 cells lacked CD45RO, underwent positive selection for CCR7 and left out terminally differentiated effector memory CD45RA+ cells. Sequences were obtained from naive CD8+ T cells sorted from blood. These receptors were taken from a man aged 25-45 years in good health.

The chain has TRBV27 and TRBJ2-1; 11 bases align to TRBD2. Germline CDR1 and CDR2: MNHEY and SMNVEV (reference sequence). With V trimmed by 4 bases and J by 1 base, 12 bases remained unmatched. CDR3 length: 19 residues. In nucleotides, the CDR3 is TGTGCCAGCAGTTCACTTCCGGGACTAGCGGTGGGTTCCTACAATGAGCAGTTCTTC. Its translation is CASSSLPGLAVGSYNEQFF.

This chain connects TRBV11-2 to TRBJ1-1; no definite D call. Germline V gene sequence: CDR1 SGHAT, CDR2 FQNNGV. This CDR3 is 11 amino acids long. V was pared by 5 bases and J by 4 bases, with 5 bases between. CDR3 region: CASSPTTEAFF. CDR3 bases: TGTGCCAGCAGCCCCACCACTGAAGCTTTCTTT.

The V call is TRBV7-9, the J call TRBJ2-1; TRBD2 matches at 7 bases. Germline V gives CDR1 SEHNR, CDR2 FQNEAQ (reference sequence). The CDR3 extends over 17 amino acids. J gave up 5 bases and V 0 bases, and 10 bases lay outside the gene matches. In nucleotides, the CDR3 is TGTGCCAGCAGCTTAGCGGGAGGACTAGTGGGCGACAATGAGCAGTTCTTC. It is translated as CASSLAGGLVGDNEQFF.

This clone has a single count. The chain carries TRBV6-5 and TRBJ2-3; either TRBD1 or TRBD2 may fit D (5 bases each). The V and J ends lost 4 bases and 6 bases respectively, with 11 bases between them. The CDR3 is made up of 13 amino acids. CDR1 is MNHEY, CDR2 SVGAGI, per germline. The CDR3 loop reads CASSSLGDDTQYF. The DNA of the CDR3 is TGTGCCAGCAGTTCACTTGGGGACGATACGCAGTATTTT.

This chain joins TRBV28 and TRBJ2-7, with TRBD1 matching 8 bases. The CDR3 consists of 16 residues. The V gene end was trimmed by 5 bases and the J gene end by 2 bases; junction bases not matched to a gene: 11. Per the germline V gene, CDR1 is MDHEN and CDR2 is SYDVKM. The DNA of the CDR3 is TGTGCCAGCAGTCCCGGGACAGGAACAGGTACCTACGAGCAGTACTTC. Translation: CASSPGTGTGTYEQYF.

The chain combines TRBV5-6 with TRBJ2-7, with D unresolved. The CDR3 loop spans 14 amino acids. V was cut by 0 bases and J by 3 bases, with 10 bases left in between. Germline assignment: CDR1 SGHDT and CDR2 YYEEEE. For the CDR3, the DNA is TGTGCCAGCAGCTTGGGCAGTAGGAACTACGAGCAGTACTTC. Amino acid sequence: CASSLGSRNYEQYF.

The chain joins TRBV9 to TRBJ2-7; 7 nucleotides align to TRBD2. This CDR3 has 15 residues. J gave up 4 bases and V 3 bases, and 10 bases lay outside the gene matches. Looked up from germline, CDR1 is SGDLS and CDR2 is YYNGEE. The CDR3 region is CASSGEGPTGYEQYF. The CDR3 DNA follows: TGTGCCAGCAGCGGGGAGGGTCCCACAGGATACGAGCAGTACTTC.